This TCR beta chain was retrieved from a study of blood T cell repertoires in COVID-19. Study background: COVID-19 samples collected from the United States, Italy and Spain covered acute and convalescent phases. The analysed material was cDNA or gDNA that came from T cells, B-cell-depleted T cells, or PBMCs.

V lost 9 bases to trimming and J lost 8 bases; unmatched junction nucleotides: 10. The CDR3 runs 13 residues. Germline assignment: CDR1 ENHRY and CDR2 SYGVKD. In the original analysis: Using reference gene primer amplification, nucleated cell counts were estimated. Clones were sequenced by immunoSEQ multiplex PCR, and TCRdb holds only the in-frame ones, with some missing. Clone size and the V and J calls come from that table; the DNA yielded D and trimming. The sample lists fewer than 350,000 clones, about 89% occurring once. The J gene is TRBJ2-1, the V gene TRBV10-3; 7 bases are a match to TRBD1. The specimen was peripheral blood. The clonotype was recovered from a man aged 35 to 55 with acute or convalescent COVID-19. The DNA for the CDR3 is TGTGCCATACAGGGGAAAGCTATGGATGAGCAGTTCTTC. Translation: CAIQGKAMDEQFF.